The 6 T cell receptor beta chains below come from one sample, sequenced in a study of T cell responses to AZD1222 COVID-19 vaccine (TCRdb year 2021). Library creation used the immunoSEQ multiplex PCR assay. The source is immuneACCESS, and TCRdb retained only in-frame sequences with V and J called. Part of the clones is not carried over; for the studies checked, unresolved V genes explain less than half of this, and the remainder is unexplained. Within this sample are about 120,000 clones, with less than 95% of them counted one time only. The top ten clones comprise about 3.1% of the sample. Sample time point, as interpreted from the label and publication: about 28 days (+/-7) after the second vaccine dose. This specimen was peripheral blood, taken 28 days after the second AZD1222 dose. The receptors were sampled from an adult who received the AZD1222 COVID-19 vaccine.

This clone has a single count. The gene calls are TRBV11-2 and TRBJ2-7; 7 positions agree with TRBD2. The CDR3 runs to 16 residues. With 5 bases clipped from V and 0 bases from J, the junction kept 10 bases outside the gene matches. The V gene's germline CDR1 is SGHAT and CDR2 FQNNGV. The chain's CDR3 is CASSEFGTTSSYEQYF. CDR3 sequence (DNA): TGTGCCAGCAGCGAATTTGGGACTACCAGCTCCTACGAGCAGTACTTC.

In DNA form, the CDR3 reads TGCGCCAGCAGCGTGACAGGGGGGAGGACTGAAGCTTTCTTT. It codes for CASSVTGGRTEAFF. The chain joins TRBV5-1 to TRBJ1-1; TRBD1 aligns across 9 bases. V dropped 4 bases and J dropped 5; count of bases not matched to a gene: 6. The CDR3 is 14 amino acids. Germline loops: CDR1 SGHRS, CDR2 YFSETQ.

The rearrangement uses TRBV20-1 and TRBJ1-4; D gene ambiguous. Germline assignment: CDR1 DFQATT and CDR2 SNEGSKA (reference sequence). V was trimmed by 5 bases and J by 5 bases, leaving 3 bases between them. The CDR3 is 10 residues long. CDR3 bases: TGCAGTGCTTGGAATGAAAAACTGTTTTTT. Protein sequence: CSAWNEKLFF.

The chain joins TRBV2 to TRBJ1-3; D is undetermined. Trimming cost V 8 bases and J 4 bases, with 6 bases left between them. CDR1 and CDR2 (germline): SNHLY, FYNNEI. CDR3 length: 11 amino acids. CDR3 protein: CASGQGNTIYF. CDR3 in DNA: TGTGCCAGCGGGCAGGGAAACACCATATATTTT.

V is TRBV11-2 and J is TRBJ1-5; D unresolved. The germline V and J ends were trimmed by 5 bases and 12 bases, with 17 bases remaining between them. This CDR3 comprises 13 residues. Germline V lookup: CDR1 SGHAT, CDR2 FQNNGV. CDR3 bases: TGTGCCAGCAGCCTCCCGTTTGCCCTGGACCAGCATTTT. As protein: CASSLPFALDQHF.

The rearrangement uses TRBV10-3 and TRBJ2-3; no clear D. The CDR3 has 12 amino acids. Trimming pared 0 bases from V and 14 bases from J, leaving 12 bases between. From germline, CDR1 is ENHRY and CDR2 SYGVKD. CDR3 residues: CAISESPDSGYF. The CDR3 DNA reads TGTGCCATCAGTGAGTCACCCGACTCGGGGTATTTT.